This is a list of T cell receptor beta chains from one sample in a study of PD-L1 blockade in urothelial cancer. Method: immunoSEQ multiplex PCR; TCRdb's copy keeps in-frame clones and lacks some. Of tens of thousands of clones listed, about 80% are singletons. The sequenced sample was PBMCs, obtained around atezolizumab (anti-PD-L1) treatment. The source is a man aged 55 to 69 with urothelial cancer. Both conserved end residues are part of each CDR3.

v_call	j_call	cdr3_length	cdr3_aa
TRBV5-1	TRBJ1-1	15	CASSPGQGLRTEAFF
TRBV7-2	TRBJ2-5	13	CASSFLRGETQYF
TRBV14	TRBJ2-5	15	CASSFRLAGQETQYF
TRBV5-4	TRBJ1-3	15	CASSLDSLSGNTIYF
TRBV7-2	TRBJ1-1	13	CASSSQWNTEAFF
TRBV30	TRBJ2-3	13	CAWIRGEVDTQYF
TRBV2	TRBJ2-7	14	CASNLAETSYEQYF
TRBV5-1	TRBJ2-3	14	CASSSRDFTDTQYF
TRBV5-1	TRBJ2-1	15	CASSLVREGNNEQFF
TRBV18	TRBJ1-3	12	CASSADGNTIYF
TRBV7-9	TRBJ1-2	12	CASSTDSAGETF
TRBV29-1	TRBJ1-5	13	CSVASRKNQPQHF
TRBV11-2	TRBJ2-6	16	CASSQQGAAGANVLTF
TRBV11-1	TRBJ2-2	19	CASSTNKLTGAPNTGELFF
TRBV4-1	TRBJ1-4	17	CASSLGRWTGRGEKLFF
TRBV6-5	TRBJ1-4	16	CASSYTANTANEKLFF
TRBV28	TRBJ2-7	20	CASSFLSGGTSGPDSYEQYF
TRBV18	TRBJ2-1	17	CASSLFLGLASDNEQFF
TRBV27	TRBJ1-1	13	CASSSRGGTEAFF
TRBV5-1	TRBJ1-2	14	CASSLAMGEDGYTF
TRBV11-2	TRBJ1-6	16	CASSLGGFGLNSPLHF
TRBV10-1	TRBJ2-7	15	CASSENTGGDYEQYF
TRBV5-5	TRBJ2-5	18	CASSLRWWGQGIFRTQYF
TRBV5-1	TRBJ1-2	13	CASRPGADYGYTF
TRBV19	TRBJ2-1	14	CASSKGLETNEQFF
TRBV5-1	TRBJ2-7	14	CASSLQGPLGEQYF
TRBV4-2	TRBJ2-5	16	CASSQDSTSGTETQYF
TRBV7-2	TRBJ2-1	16	CASSAQPSGRGNEQFF
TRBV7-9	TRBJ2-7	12	CASSQGSYEQYF
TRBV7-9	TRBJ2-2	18	CASSETGTGGASTGELFF
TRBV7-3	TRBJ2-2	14	CASRGGGNTGELFF
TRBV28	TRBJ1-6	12	CASSSQGTPLHF
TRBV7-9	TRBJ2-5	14	CASSPGTARETQYF
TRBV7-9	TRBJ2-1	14	CASSLGQGFDEQFF
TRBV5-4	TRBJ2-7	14	CASTLGAEMDEQYF
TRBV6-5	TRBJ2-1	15	CASRYTDRADNEQFF
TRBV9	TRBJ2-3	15	CASSVLVGAADTQYF
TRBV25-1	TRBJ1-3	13	CASRRNSGNTIYF
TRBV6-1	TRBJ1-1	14	CASSDWQGTSEAFF
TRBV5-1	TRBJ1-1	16	CASSLATGGPNTEAFF
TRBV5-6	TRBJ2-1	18	CASSPLRGRDRTYNEQFF
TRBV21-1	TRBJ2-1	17	CASSAREGLRNGDEQFF
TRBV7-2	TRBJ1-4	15	CASSLDTHRAEKLFF
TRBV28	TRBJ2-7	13	CASSFRGTYEQYF
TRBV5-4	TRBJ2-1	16	CASSLGGAGGFNEQFF
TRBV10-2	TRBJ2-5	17	CASIASSGRAQQETQYF